This T cell receptor beta chain originates from a study of blood T cell repertoires in COVID-19. Individuals drawn from 24 US areas were roughly 18 to 89 years old. Donors were grouped by their self-reported clinical history. This clone was counted between two and nine times. In the original processing: Estimation of nucleated cell counts relied on the amplification of reference gene primers. Clones were sequenced by immunoSEQ multiplex PCR, and TCRdb holds only the in-frame ones, with some missing. D and trimming come from the DNA, and the V and J calls and clone size come from that table. Seen here are some 210,000 clones, about 91% observed once, and the top ten hold around a tenth. Material for sequencing was PBMCs or T cells enriched from blood (not recorded which). This receptor was taken from a man between 18 and 29 years old with acute COVID-19.

CDR3 sequence: CASSDREGGTEAFF. DNA for the CDR3: TGTGCCAGCAGTGACAGGGAAGGGGGCACTGAAGCTTTCTTT. The gene calls are TRBV25-1 and TRBJ1-1; the D gene is possibly TRBD1 (6 bases). Between the trimmed V and J ends, which lost 3 bases and 4 bases, there was a span of 12 bases. The germline gives CDR1 MGHDK, CDR2 SYGVNS. The CDR3 spans 14 residues. Variable domain in full (rest from reference TRBV25-1 and TRBJ1-1): EADIYQTPRYLVIGTGKKITLECSQTMGHDKMYWYQQDPGMELHLIHYSYGVNSTEKGDLSSESTVSRIRTEHFPLTLESARPSHTSQYLCASSDREGGTEAFFGQGTRLTVV.